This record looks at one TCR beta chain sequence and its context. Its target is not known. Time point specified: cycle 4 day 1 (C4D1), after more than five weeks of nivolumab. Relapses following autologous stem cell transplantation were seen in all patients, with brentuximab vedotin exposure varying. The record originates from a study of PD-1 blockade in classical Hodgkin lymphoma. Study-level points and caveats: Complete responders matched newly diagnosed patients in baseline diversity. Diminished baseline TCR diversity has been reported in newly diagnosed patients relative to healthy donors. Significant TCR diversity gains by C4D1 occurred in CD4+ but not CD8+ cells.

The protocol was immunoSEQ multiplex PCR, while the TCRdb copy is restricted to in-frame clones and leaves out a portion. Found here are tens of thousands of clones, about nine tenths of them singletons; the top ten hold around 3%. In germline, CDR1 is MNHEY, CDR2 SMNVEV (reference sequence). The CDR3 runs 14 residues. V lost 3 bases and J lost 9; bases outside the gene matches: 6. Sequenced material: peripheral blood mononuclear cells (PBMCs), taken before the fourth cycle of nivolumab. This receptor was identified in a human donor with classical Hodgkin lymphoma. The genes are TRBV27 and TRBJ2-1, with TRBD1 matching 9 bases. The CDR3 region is CASSFRDRDSEQFF. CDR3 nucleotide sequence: TGTGCCAGCAGTTTCCGGGACAGGGATAGTGAGCAGTTCTTC.